These 10 T cell receptor beta chains were sequenced from one sample in a study of cytomegalovirus exposure and HLA in healthy donors. PCR employed 60 Vbeta and 13 Jbeta primers. Method: immunoSEQ multiplex PCR; TCRdb's copy keeps in-frame clones and lacks some. The sample lists 100,000 to 150,000 clones; around 80% were seen once. The sequenced material came from PBMCs. These receptors were taken from a woman aged 50 to 60 in good health and CMV-seronegative.

V is TRBV6-5 and J is TRBJ1-3, with D maybe TRBD1 (6 bases). The V gene's germline CDR1 is MNHEY and CDR2 SVGAGI. The CDR3 is 15 amino acids. V lost 6 bases, J lost 2 bases, and 14 bases lay in between. The CDR3 coding sequence is TGTGCCAGCAGGCCTACGGGGGGCACTGGAAACACCATATATTTT. Its protein is CASRPTGGTGNTIYF.

This chain joins TRBV5-1 and TRBJ1-1; no reliable D call. Trimming shortened V by 0 bases and J by 2 bases, and 8 bases separated the two germline ends. This CDR3 is built from 14 residues. CDR1 is SGHRS and CDR2 is YFSETQ in the germline V gene. The CDR3 sequence: CASSLAEGNTEAFF. In DNA form, the CDR3 reads TGCGCCAGCAGCTTGGCTGAGGGAAACACTGAAGCTTTCTTT.

The chain employs TRBV6-6 and TRBJ1-1; 8 bases are shared with TRBD1. Germline trimming cut 8 bases from V and 2 bases from J; bases unmatched to any gene: 4. CDR1 is MNHNY and CDR2 is SVGAGI in the germline V gene (reference sequence). CDR3 length: 13 amino acids. CDR3 protein: CASGGQGNTEAFF. CDR3 nucleotides: TGTGCCAGCGGAGGACAGGGAAACACTGAAGCTTTCTTT.

This clone showed up just a few times. This rearrangement joins TRBV5-1 to TRBJ1-1; D gene uncertain. The CDR3 loop spans 13 amino acids. Germline V gives CDR1 SGHRS, CDR2 YFSETQ. V dropped 6 bases and J dropped 0 bases, with 9 bases sitting between them. CDR3 residues: CASTFDLNTEAFF. The CDR3 DNA is TGCGCCAGCACCTTCGACTTGAACACTGAAGCTTTCTTT.

This chain connects TRBV6-1 to TRBJ2-1; the match to TRBD2 covers 7 bases. The CDR3 has 15 amino acids. Germline CDR1 reads MNHNS; CDR2 reads SASEGT. J was trimmed by 7 bases and V by 6 bases; bases with no gene match: 12. The CDR3 here is CASSSTSAPGNEQFF. Written as DNA, the CDR3 is TGTGCCAGCAGCTCAACTAGCGCCCCAGGAAATGAGCAGTTCTTC.

Only one count was recorded for this clone. This sequence joins TRBV4-2 and TRBJ2-1, with 7 bases fitting TRBD2. Germline CDR1 and CDR2: LGHNA and YNFKEQ. V shed 1 base, J shed 7 bases, and the junction held 10 bases outside the gene matches. This CDR3 spans 16 amino acids. CDR3 DNA sequence: TGTGCCAGCAGCCAAGGACCAAGGGAGGGCATAAATGAGCAGTTCTTC. Translated: CASSQGPREGINEQFF.

This clone was seen more than once but under ten times. CDR3 loop: CASSSRGAELTYEQYV. The CDR3 nucleotides are TGTGCCAGCAGCTCGCGTGGGGCCGAACTAACCTACGAGCAGTACGTC. V and J are TRBV5-6 and TRBJ2-7; possible D gene TRBD1, 5 bases. This CDR3 is 16 amino acids long. The V gene's germline CDR1 is SGHDT and CDR2 YYEEEE. Trimming shortened V by 3 bases and J by 2 bases, and 18 bases separated the two germline ends.

The chain carries TRBV13 and TRBJ2-1; 10 nucleotides agree with TRBD1. After removal of 5 bases from V and 7 bases from J, the junction contained 11 bases not matched to a gene. CDR1 and CDR2 from the germline V gene are PRHDT and FYEKMQ (reference sequence). The CDR3 runs to 16 residues. CDR3 in DNA: TGTGCCAGCAGCCCTCCCCGACAGGGGGCGTGGAATGAGCAGTTCTTC. Amino acid sequence: CASSPPRQGAWNEQFF.

The V gene is TRBV10-3, the J gene TRBJ2-5, with D unclear. CDR1 is ENHRY and CDR2 is SYGVKD in the germline V gene. This CDR3 has 14 residues. Trimming left V 0 bases short and J 2 bases short, with 7 bases between. CDR3 DNA: TGTGCCATCAGTGAGTCACAGCCACAAGAGACCCAGTACTTC. It codes for CAISESQPQETQYF.

This clone was observed a single time. The genes are TRBV7-8 and TRBJ2-7; 11 bases map to TRBD2. J lost 2 bases, V lost 4 bases, and 10 bases had no gene match. The germline gives CDR1 SGHVS, CDR2 FQNEAQ. This CDR3 contains 17 residues. The CDR3: CASSSAGTSGVTYEQYF. CDR3 nucleotide sequence: TGTGCCAGCAGCTCCGCCGGGACTAGCGGAGTTACCTACGAGCAGTACTTC.